This TCR beta chain was captured in a study of early T cells in non-severe SARS-CoV-2 infection. Study information: Chains were unpaired, as sequencing was done on bulk RNA from unsorted whole blood. Study-level findings and limits: Anti-spike CD8 responses were favored by VDJdb matching, which missed private and CD4 specificities.

V was shortened by 7 bases and J by 2 bases, with 12 bases between the two germline ends. Germline CDR1 is KGHDR and CDR2 is SFDVKD. This CDR3 spans 14 amino acids. Comment on this clonotype: Its antigen is as yet unknown.

TCRdb called the 5' RACE reads again in MiXCR, with one record for every CDR3 protein. The data show 25,000 to 35,000 distinct CDR3 sequences, with around 5.7% seen just once and 5% to 6% held by the top ten. This receptor was taken from an adult who was a healthcare worker with PCR-confirmed SARS-CoV-2 infection or an uninfected control (not recorded which). The rearrangement uses TRBV24-1 and TRBJ2-3; D not resolved. The sample comprised whole blood. The CDR3 region is CATSADGFTDTQYF. The CDR3 DNA follows: TGTGCCACCAGCGCGGACGGATTCACAGATACGCAGTATTTT.